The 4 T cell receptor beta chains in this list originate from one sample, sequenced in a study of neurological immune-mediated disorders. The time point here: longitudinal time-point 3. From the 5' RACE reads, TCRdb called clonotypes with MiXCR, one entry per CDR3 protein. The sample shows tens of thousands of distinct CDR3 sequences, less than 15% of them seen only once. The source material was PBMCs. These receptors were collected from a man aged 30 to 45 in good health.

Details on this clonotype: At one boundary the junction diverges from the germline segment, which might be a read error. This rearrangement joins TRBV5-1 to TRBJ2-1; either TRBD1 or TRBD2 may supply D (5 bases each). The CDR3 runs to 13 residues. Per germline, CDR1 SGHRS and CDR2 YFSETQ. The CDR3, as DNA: TGCACCAGCAGCTTCGGGGCCTATAATGAGCAGTTCTTC. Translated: CTSSFGAYNEQFF.

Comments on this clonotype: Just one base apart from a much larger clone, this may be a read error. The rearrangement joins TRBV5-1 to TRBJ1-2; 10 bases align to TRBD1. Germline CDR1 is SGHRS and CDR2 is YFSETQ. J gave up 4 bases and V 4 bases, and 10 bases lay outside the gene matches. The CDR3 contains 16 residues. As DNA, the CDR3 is TGCGCCAGCAGCCGGACGGGACAGGGGACGGGCTATGGCTACACCTTC. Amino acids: CASSRTGQGTGYGYTF.

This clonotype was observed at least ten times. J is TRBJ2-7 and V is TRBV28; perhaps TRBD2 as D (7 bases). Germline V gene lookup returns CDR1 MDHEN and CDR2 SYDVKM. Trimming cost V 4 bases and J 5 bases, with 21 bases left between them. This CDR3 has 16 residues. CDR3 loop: CASSSPVGGGVHEQYF. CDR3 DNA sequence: TGTGCCAGCAGTTCCCCGGTAGGGGGGGGCGTCCACGAGCAGTACTTC.

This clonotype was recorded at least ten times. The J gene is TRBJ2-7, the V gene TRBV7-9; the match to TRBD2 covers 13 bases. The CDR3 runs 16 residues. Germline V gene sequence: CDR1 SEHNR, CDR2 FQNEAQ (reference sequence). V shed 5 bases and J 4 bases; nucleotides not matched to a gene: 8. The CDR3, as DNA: TGTGCCAGCAGCCCCCGGACTAGCGGGAGAATATACGAGCAGTACTTC. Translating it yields CASSPRTSGRIYEQYF.